This TCR beta chain was captured by sequencing in a study of blood T cell repertoires in COVID-19. The wider study: Samples representing acute and convalescent COVID-19 were sourced from the United States, Italy and Spain. The analysed material was cDNA or gDNA that came from T cells, B-cell-depleted T cells, or PBMCs.

Original handling: From reference gene primer amplification, estimates of nucleated cell counts were derived. Clones were sequenced by immunoSEQ multiplex PCR, and TCRdb holds only the in-frame ones, with some missing. V and J calls and clone size are those listed in that table; D and trimming were worked out from the DNA. The data show approximately 490,000 clones, 75% to 90% seen once. CDR1 is SGHRS, CDR2 YFSETQ, per germline. This CDR3 has 15 residues. V dropped 4 bases and J dropped 2; count of bases not matched to a gene: 7. The source of this sequence is a woman aged 18 to 35 who had recovered from COVID-19. Sequencing used PBMCs or T cells enriched from blood (not recorded which). This chain links TRBV5-1 with TRBJ2-3, with 7 bases fitting TRBD2. Here the CDR3 reads CASSGGLGNTDTQYF. CDR3 DNA sequence: TGCGCCAGCAGCGGTGGACTAGGGAACACAGATACGCAGTATTTT.